Below, 30 T cell receptor beta chains from the same sample are listed, as sequenced in a study of shared clonotypes between healthy human individuals. The assay was immunoSEQ multiplex PCR, and TCRdb's table has in-frame clones only and misses some. The sample holds around 2.1 million clones; approximately 96% are singletons and the top ten take over 0.1%. The sample consisted of naive CD4+ T cells sorted from blood. Subset reported: CD45RA+ positively selected. The receptors were gathered from a man aged 18 to 29 in good health.

The rearrangement links TRBV27 to TRBJ1-2; TRBD1 might be the D (6 bases). Trimming took 4 bases from V and 4 from J, leaving 10 bases between them. Germline values: CDR1 MNHEY, CDR2 SMNVEV (reference sequence). The CDR3 has 13 amino acids. CDR3 in DNA: TGTGCCAGCAGTTACAGGGAGAGCTATGGCTACACCTTC. Translation gives CASSYRESYGYTF.

About this clone itself: The sample has other DNA sequences that encode this CDR3 too. The gene calls are TRBV11-2 and TRBJ1-1, with D perhaps matching TRBD1 (5 bases). This CDR3 comprises 13 residues. With 3 bases removed from V and 1 base from J, the gap between germline ends came to 6 bases. Germline CDR1 reads SGHAT; CDR2 reads FQNNGV. The CDR3 reads CASSFTGNTEAFF. The CDR3 DNA follows: TGTGCCAGCAGCTTCACAGGGAACACTGAAGCTTTCTTT.

V and J are TRBV5-1 and TRBJ2-1; no definite D call. The CDR3 is made up of 15 amino acids. Trimming stripped 0 bases from V and 1 base from J, with 8 bases between. The germline gives CDR1 SGHRS, CDR2 YFSETQ. For the CDR3, the DNA is TGCGCCAGCAGCTTGGGGACCCCTTCCTACAATGAGCAGTTCTTC. Amino acids: CASSLGTPSYNEQFF.

To note about this clone: The sample holds other DNA sequences that translate to the same CDR3. J is TRBJ2-7 and V is TRBV25-1; D is perhaps TRBD2 (6 bases). V was clipped by 8 bases and J by 0 bases, with 11 bases between them. Germline V gives CDR1 MGHDK, CDR2 SYGVNS. The CDR3 is made up of 13 amino acids. The CDR3 is CASRRDSSYEQYF. The CDR3 DNA sequence: TGTGCCAGCCGGCGGGATTCCTCCTACGAGCAGTACTTC.

The chain carries TRBV5-8 and TRBJ1-6, with D tentatively TRBD1 (5 bases). Germline loops: CDR1 SGHTS, CDR2 YDEGEE. The CDR3 runs to 16 residues. V lost 1 base and J 7 bases, leaving 15 bases between the germline ends. CDR3 DNA sequence: TGTGCCAGCAGCTTGTGGGGCATCGGAAAAAATTCACCCCTCCACTTT. As protein: CASSLWGIGKNSPLHF.

This chain uses TRBV27 with TRBJ2-7, with D possibly matching TRBD1 (5 bases). The CDR3 is 15 residues long. The germline V gene has CDR1 MNHEY and CDR2 SMNVEV (reference sequence). The V gene lost 8 bases and the J gene lost 0 bases, with 17 bases spanning the gap. CDR3 coding DNA: TGTGCCAGCGCAGGGTACGGGTTAAACTCCTACGAGCAGTACTTC. Residues: CASAGYGLNSYEQYF.

The chain employs TRBV6-6 and TRBJ1-5; D not resolved. The germline CDR1 and CDR2 sequences are MNHNY and SVGAGI (reference sequence). The CDR3 sequence is 13 residues long. V was pared by 2 bases and J by 5 bases, with 7 bases between. The CDR3: CASSYPADQPQHF. As DNA, the CDR3 is TGTGCCAGCAGTTACCCGGCCGATCAGCCCCAGCATTTT.

The chain uses TRBV6-1 and TRBJ1-4, with 8 bases identical to TRBD1. The trim removed 0 bases at V and 7 bases at J, leaving 4 bases unmatched. The CDR3 consists of 15 residues. Germline V gene lookup returns CDR1 MNHNS and CDR2 SASEGT. The CDR3 nucleotides are TGTGCCAGCAGTGAAGCGGACAGGGTAGCTGAAAAACTGTTTTTT. This codes for CASSEADRVAEKLFF.

V usage is TRBV6-6 and J usage is TRBJ1-5, with TRBD1 as a possible D gene (5 bases). The V end was cut by 2 bases, the J end by 6 bases, with 14 bases between. The CDR3 has 15 amino acids. The V gene's germline CDR1 is MNHNY and CDR2 SVGAGI (reference sequence). The CDR3 reads CASSYRDYDRQPQHF. The CDR3 region has the DNA TGTGCCAGCAGTTACCGGGACTACGACCGTCAGCCCCAGCATTTT.

The J gene is TRBJ2-5, the V gene TRBV6-1, with D possibly matching TRBD2 (6 bases). V was cut by 3 bases and J by 2 bases, with 13 bases left in between. CDR3 length: 15 amino acids. Germline lookup yields CDR1 MNHNS and CDR2 SASEGT. CDR3 coding DNA: TGTGCCAGCAGTGATTCTTACGGGAGACAAGAGACCCAGTACTTC. Its protein is CASSDSYGRQETQYF.

V and J are TRBV6-6 and TRBJ2-5, with 10 bases matching TRBD2. From germline, CDR1 is MNHNY and CDR2 SVGAGI (reference sequence). V gave up 5 bases and J gave up 0 bases; unmatched junction bases: 6. The CDR3 totals 16 residues. DNA of the CDR3: TGTGCCAGCAGTCGATCTAGCGGGAGATACCAAGAGACCCAGTACTTC. This gives the protein CASSRSSGRYQETQYF.

The genes are TRBV2 and TRBJ2-1; 11 bases map to TRBD2. The CDR3 sequence is 16 residues long. Losses at the gene ends were 5 bases for V and 2 bases for J; bases not matched to a gene: 5. Germline V gene data show CDR1 as SNHLY and CDR2 as FYNNEI. CDR3 DNA: TGTGCCAGCAGTCCGACTAGCGGGAAGGCCTACAATGAGCAGTTCTTC. Its protein product is CASSPTSGKAYNEQFF.

Only a few counts were recorded for this clone. This chain connects TRBV6-5 to TRBJ1-6; D is undetermined. The ends were cut back, 5 bases at V and 8 bases at J, with 7 bases in the middle. This CDR3 comprises 12 residues. Germline CDR1 MNHEY, CDR2 SVGAGI. In DNA form, the CDR3 reads TGTGCCAGCAGTCAGTTTGATTCACCCCTCCACTTT. Protein product: CASSQFDSPLHF.

This rearrangement joins TRBV4-1 to TRBJ2-5; TRBD1 might be the D (6 bases). The CDR3 extends over 17 amino acids. V lost 2 bases and J lost 6, with 22 bases in between. CDR1 and CDR2 (germline): MGHRA, YSYEKL. Here the CDR3 DNA reads TGCGCCAGCAGCCAATCAAAGTCGTTCCAGGGGCTACAGACCCAGTACTTC. Its protein is CASSQSKSFQGLQTQYF.

CDR3 sequence: CASREQGGDQPQHF. As DNA, the CDR3 is TGTGCCAGCAGAGAACAGGGGGGTGATCAGCCCCAGCATTTT. The chain recombines TRBV6-1 with TRBJ1-5; 8 bases fit TRBD1. V shed 6 bases, J shed 5 bases, and the junction held 6 bases outside the gene matches. Per the germline V gene, CDR1 is MNHNS and CDR2 is SASEGT. CDR3 length: 14 amino acids.

This chain uses TRBV7-9 with TRBJ1-2; TRBD1 matches at 7 bases. The CDR3 is 14 amino acids. The germline V gene encodes CDR1 SEHNR and CDR2 FQNEAQ (reference sequence). The J segment lost 6 bases and the V segment lost 5 bases, leaving 9 bases of the junction unmatched. CDR3 protein: CASSLGGKVDGYTF. The DNA of the CDR3 is TGTGCCAGCAGCCTAGGGGGCAAGGTGGATGGCTACACCTTC.

The J gene is TRBJ1-3, the V gene TRBV7-2; D not certain. This CDR3 has 16 residues. In germline, CDR1 is SGHTA, CDR2 FQGNSA. Trimming took 1 base from V and 0 from J, leaving 10 bases between them. In nucleotides, the CDR3 is TGTGCCAGCAGCTTAGTTGGGAGCACCTCTGGAAACACCATATATTTT. It encodes CASSLVGSTSGNTIYF.

Details on this clone: The same CDR3 arises from other DNA sequences in this sample as well. The J gene is TRBJ2-7, the V gene TRBV6-5; weak D call: TRBD1 (5 bases). V shed 6 bases and J shed 1 base, with 10 bases lying between them. Germline CDR1 is MNHEY and CDR2 is SVGAGI. The CDR3 spans 13 residues. CDR3 DNA sequence: TGTGCCAGCAGCCAAGGGGCGTCCTACGAGCAGTACTTC. It encodes CASSQGASYEQYF.

This clone has a handful of counts. This specimen includes other DNA sequences encoding the same CDR3. This sequence joins TRBV20-1 and TRBJ1-2, with a weak D call TRBD1 (5 bases). Germline lookup yields CDR1 DFQATT and CDR2 SNEGSKA (reference sequence). This CDR3 has 11 residues. Between the trimmed V and J ends, which lost 5 bases and 4 bases, there was a span of 8 bases. The CDR3 DNA reads as TGCAGTGCTCCAGGGTCCTATGGCTACACCTTC. Translating gives CSAPGSYGYTF.

The chain carries TRBV19 and TRBJ1-5; D unclear. CDR3 length: 18 residues. Per germline, CDR1 LNHDA and CDR2 SQIVND (reference sequence). The V and J ends lost 5 bases and 0 bases respectively, with 20 bases between them. The CDR3 region has the DNA TGTGCCAGTAGTCCCAGCCGTGGGCGGGGTGCTAGCAATCAGCCCCAGCATTTT. Its protein product is CASSPSRGRGASNQPQHF.

This chain joins TRBV5-1 and TRBJ1-6; TRBD1 is a possible D gene (5 bases). The germline V gene has CDR1 SGHRS and CDR2 YFSETQ. Trimming removed 2 bases from V and 7 bases from J, with 13 bases in between. This CDR3 comprises 15 residues. CDR3 loop: CASSFEGSGNSPLHF. CDR3 coding DNA: TGCGCCAGCAGCTTTGAGGGGTCGGGGAATTCACCCCTCCACTTT. Looking up the rest from reference TRBV5-1 and TRBJ1-6 gives the full variable domain: KAGVTQTPRYLIKTRGQQVTLSCSPISGHRSVSWYQQTPGQGLQFLFEYFSETQRNKGNFPGRFSGRQFSNSRSEMNVSTLELGDSALYLCASSFEGSGNSPLHFGNGTRLTVT.

J is TRBJ2-5 and V is TRBV2; 8 positions agree with TRBD1. Trimming cost V 6 bases and J 5 bases; bases outside gene matches: 8. In germline, CDR1 is SNHLY, CDR2 FYNNEI. The CDR3 runs to 14 residues. CDR3 region: CASREDRAAETQYF. The CDR3 bases are TGTGCCAGCAGAGAGGACAGGGCAGCGGAGACCCAGTACTTC.

The chain joins TRBV5-1 to TRBJ2-7; TRBD2 might be the D (6 bases). V was clipped by 0 bases and J by 7 bases, with 17 bases between them. The germline gives CDR1 SGHRS, CDR2 YFSETQ. The CDR3 spans 15 residues. CDR3 coding DNA: TGCGCCAGCAGCTTGGATGGGACTGCCTCGGGGGAGCAGTACTTC. Translated: CASSLDGTASGEQYF.

The chain has TRBV10-3 and TRBJ1-2, with D possibly matching TRBD1 (5 bases). V shed 2 bases and J shed 5 bases, with 15 bases lying between them. Germline V gene sequence: CDR1 ENHRY, CDR2 SYGVKD. CDR3 length: 15 amino acids. The CDR3 here is CAISEAGNRGYGYTF. DNA of the CDR3: TGTGCCATCAGTGAGGCAGGGAATCGGGGGTATGGCTACACCTTC.

For this clone: Distinct nucleotide sequences in the sample also encode this CDR3. V gene TRBV18 combines with J gene TRBJ1-5; no clear D gene. Germline CDR1 KGHSH, CDR2 LQKENI. The germline V and J ends were trimmed by 2 bases and 6 bases, with 8 bases remaining between them. The CDR3 runs 13 residues. For the CDR3, the DNA is TGTGCCAGCTCACCAGGGGTCGGTCAGCCCCAGCATTTT. Protein: CASSPGVGQPQHF.

The chain joins TRBV11-3 to TRBJ2-3; maybe TRBD2 (6 bases). This CDR3 has 12 amino acids. CDR1 is SGHNT, CDR2 YENEEA, per germline. V lost 1 base and J lost 11, with 10 bases in between. The CDR3 loop reads CASSLASDLQYF. CDR3 coding DNA: TGTGCCAGCAGCTTAGCTAGCGACCTGCAGTATTTT.

This chain connects TRBV7-9 to TRBJ2-5, with D possibly matching TRBD2 (6 bases). The germline gives CDR1 SEHNR, CDR2 FQNEAQ (reference sequence). Between the trimmed V and J ends, which lost 1 base and 5 bases, there was a span of 17 bases. The CDR3 runs to 16 residues. The CDR3 nucleotides read TGTGCCAGCAGCTTAGAGAATAGGAGGGGAAAGGAGACCCAGTACTTC. As protein: CASSLENRRGKETQYF.

CDR3: CASSHNNEKLFF. Written as DNA, the CDR3 is TGTGCCAGCTCACACAATAATGAAAAACTGTTTTTT. The V and J genes are TRBV28 and TRBJ1-4; D is uncertain. The germline V gene has CDR1 MDHEN and CDR2 SYDVKM. Trimming took 8 bases from V and 4 from J, leaving 8 bases between them. The CDR3 runs to 12 residues. Full variable domain (remainder filled in from reference TRBV28 and TRBJ1-4): DVKVTQSSRYLVKRTGEKVFLECVQDMDHENMFWYRQDPGLGLRLIYFSYDVKMKEKGDIPEGYSVSREKKERFSLILESASTNQTSMYLCASSHNNEKLFFGSGTQLSVL.

The rearrangement uses TRBV30 and TRBJ2-2; D ambiguous. CDR3 length equals 15 residues. Germline CDR1 is GTSNPN and CDR2 is SVGIG (reference sequence). V was trimmed by 4 bases and J by 1 base, leaving 13 bases between them. In DNA form, the CDR3 reads TGTGCCTGGACACCGGGCAGACTGAACACCGGGGAGCTGTTTTTT. Translating gives CAWTPGRLNTGELFF. The full variable domain, in which reference TRBV30 and TRBJ2-2 provide the parts outside the CDR3, is SQTIHQWPATLVQPVGSPLSLECTVEGTSNPNLYWYRQAAGRGLQLLFYSVGIGQISSEVPQNLSASRPQDRQFILSSKKLLLSDSGFYLCAWTPGRLNTGELFFGEGSRLTVL.

The gene calls are TRBV7-9 and TRBJ1-6; TRBD1 might be the D (6 bases). V was trimmed by 0 bases and J by 9 bases, leaving 12 bases between them. Germline lookup yields CDR1 SEHNR and CDR2 FQNEAQ (reference sequence). The CDR3 runs to 15 residues. The CDR3 sequence is CASSLATGQSSPLHF. CDR3 bases: TGTGCCAGCAGCTTAGCGACTGGACAGAGTTCACCCCTCCACTTT.